This T cell receptor beta chain was identified during a study of T cell responses to AZD1222 COVID-19 vaccine. The CDR3 length is 14 residues. V was clipped by 3 bases and J by 1 base; unmatched bases: 2. Looked up from germline, CDR1 is SGDLS and CDR2 is YYNGEE. The protocol was immunoSEQ multiplex PCR, while the TCRdb copy is restricted to in-frame clones and leaves out a portion. The profile shows 200,000 or so clones, 90% to 95% of them singletons. Second doses were pooled across both intervals (about 4 or about 12 weeks). This TCR was sampled from an adult who received the AZD1222 COVID-19 vaccine. The sample in question was peripheral blood, obtained 28 days after the second AZD1222 dose. The chain joins TRBV9 to TRBJ2-3; 7 bases align to TRBD2. The CDR3 loop reads CASSASGGTDTQYF. CDR3 sequence (DNA): TGTGCCAGCAGCGCTAGCGGAGGCACAGATACGCAGTATTTT.